Sequencing of this TCR beta chain was carried out in a study of Ad26.COV2.S vaccination and SARS-CoV-2 variants. This CDR3 contains 14 residues. With 5 bases removed from V and 5 bases from J, the gap between germline ends came to 15 bases. Germline V gene data show CDR1 as KGHSH and CDR2 as LQKENI. Noted treatment: around 19 received Ad26.COV2.S at low or high dose, single or two shots; roughly 5 received placebo; per-sample allocation not given. Repertoires come from day 63 after the first vaccine or placebo injection. Generated by immunoSEQ multiplex PCR, the TCRdb table keeps only in-frame clones and is missing some. The sample includes 400,000 to 450,000 clones, 92% of them seen just once.

The chain links TRBV18 to TRBJ1-1, with no clear D. This TCR was recovered from a person between 18 and 60 years old who received the Ad26.COV2.S COVID-19 vaccine or a placebo. The source was peripheral blood, collected in a trial of Ad26.COV2.S vaccine versus placebo. Written as DNA, the CDR3 is TGTGCCAGCTCAGGCGGCAGGCCGGAGACTGAAGCTTTCTTT. It encodes CASSGGRPETEAFF.